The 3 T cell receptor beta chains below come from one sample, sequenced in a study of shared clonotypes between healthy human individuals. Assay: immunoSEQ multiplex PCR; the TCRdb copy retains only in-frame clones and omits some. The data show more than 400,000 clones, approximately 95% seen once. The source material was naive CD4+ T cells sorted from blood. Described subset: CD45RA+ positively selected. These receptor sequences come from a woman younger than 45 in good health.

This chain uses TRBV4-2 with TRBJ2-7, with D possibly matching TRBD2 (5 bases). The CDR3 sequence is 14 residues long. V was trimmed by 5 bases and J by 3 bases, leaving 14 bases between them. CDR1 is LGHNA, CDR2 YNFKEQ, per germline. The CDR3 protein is CASSWGSVVYEQYF. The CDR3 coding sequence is TGTGCCAGCAGCTGGGGTAGCGTGGTCTACGAGCAGTACTTC.

Written as DNA, the CDR3 is TGTGCCAGCAGTGCCGACAGGGTCGGTGGCTACACCTTC. It yields the protein CASSADRVGGYTF. This sequence joins TRBV6-1 and TRBJ1-2; 7 nucleotides agree with TRBD1. V shed 4 bases, J shed 7 bases, and the junction held 6 bases outside the gene matches. CDR1 MNHNS and CDR2 SASEGT come from the germline V gene. CDR3 size: 13 residues.

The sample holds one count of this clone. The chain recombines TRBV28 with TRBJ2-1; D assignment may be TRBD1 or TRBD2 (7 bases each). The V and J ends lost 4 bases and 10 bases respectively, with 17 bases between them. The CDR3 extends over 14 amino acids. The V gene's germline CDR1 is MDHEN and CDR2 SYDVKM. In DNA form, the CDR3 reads TGTGCCAGCAGTTGGGGCGACAGGGAGGGCGAGCAGTTCTTC. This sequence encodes CASSWGDREGEQFF.